Listed below are T cell receptor beta chains from one sample, sequenced in a study of early T cells in non-severe SARS-CoV-2 infection. TCRdb reanalysed the 5' RACE reads using MiXCR and keeps one entry per CDR3 protein. The table lists around 84,000 distinct CDR3 sequences, 9% to 13% of them singletons. Sample: whole blood. These receptors all come from an adult who was a healthcare worker with PCR-confirmed SARS-CoV-2 infection or an uninfected control (not recorded which). The CDR3 runs from the conserved cysteine through the conserved F or W. The D gene is left open where the match is weak. The size entry is marked missing in some rows and otherwise reads once, few, many or a size class.

. | TRBJ1-2 | . | TRBV3-1 | CAGSQNRVLSRLNYGYTF | TGTGCCGGCAGCCAGAACCGGGTCCTCAGTAGATTAAACTATGGCTACACCTTC
. | TRBJ2-7 | few | TRBV21-1 | CASRWDHGADSYEQYF | TGTGCCAGCCGTTGGGACCATGGGGCGGACTCCTACGAGCAGTACTTC
. | TRBJ1-2 | many | TRBV4-1 | CASSQGVLNYGYTF | TGCGCCAGCAGCCAAGGGGTTCTTAACTATGGCTACACCTTC
. | TRBJ2-5 | many | TRBV7-6 | CASSYNQETQYF | TGTGCCAGCAGCTACAACCAAGAGACCCAGTACTTC
. | TRBJ1-1 | many | TRBV2 | CASRRDKTPTEAFF | TGTGCCAGCAGACGGGACAAAACTCCCACTGAAGCTTTCTTT
TRBD2 | TRBJ2-5 | few | TRBV20-1 | CSASPTSGRAGETQYF | TGCAGTGCTAGCCCGACTAGCGGGAGGGCGGGGGAGACCCAGTACTTC
. | TRBJ1-2 | many | TRBV29-1 | CSVELGSGYTF | TGCAGCGTTGAATTGGGCAGTGGCTACACCTTC
. | TRBJ2-7 | many | TRBV10-1 | CASSDPQDYEQYF | TGCGCCAGCAGTGACCCCCAGGATTACGAGCAGTACTTC
. | TRBJ2-1 | . | TRBV12-5 | CASGSRSGYNEQFF | TGTGCTAGTGGTTCCCGATCCGGATACAATGAGCAGTTCTTC
TRBD2 | TRBJ2-1 | . | TRBV2 | CASRSSGRTLNEQFF | TGTGCCAGCAGGTCTAGCGGGAGGACCCTCAATGAGCAGTTCTTC
. | TRBJ2-6 | . | TRBV6-6 | CASSYEGVSGANVLTF | TGTGCCAGCAGTTACGAAGGTGTTTCTGGGGCCAACGTCCTGACTTTC
TRBD2 | TRBJ2-7 | few | TRBV10-1 | CASTIAGETSYEQYF | TGCGCCAGCACGATAGCGGGAGAGACCTCTTACGAGCAGTACTTC
TRBD2 | TRBJ2-7 | . | TRBV6-1 | CASTGPGTRSYEQYF | TGTGCCAGCACCGGGCCCGGGACTAGGAGTTACGAGCAGTACTTC
. | TRBJ1-1 | many | TRBV5-1 | CASSLEGKDITEAFF | TGCGCCAGCAGCTTGGAAGGGAAGGACATCACTGAAGCTTTCTTT
. | TRBJ2-2 | many | TRBV5-5 | CASSLPGELFF | TGTGCCAGCAGCCTCCCCGGGGAGCTGTTTTTT
. | TRBJ2-1 | . | TRBV12-3/TRBV12-4 | CASTLGGGQFF | TGTGCCAGCACCCTTGGGGGAGGGCAGTTCTTC
TRBD1 | TRBJ2-2 | . | TRBV7-9 | CASNPDRGQNTGELFF | TGTGCCAGCAATCCCGACAGGGGCCAGAACACCGGGGAGCTGTTTTTT
TRBD2 | TRBJ2-3 | many | TRBV6-6 | CASSYGPSGGASSTDTQYF | TGTGCCAGCAGTTACGGCCCTAGCGGGGGGGCCTCTAGCACAGATACGCAGTATTTT
. | TRBJ2-6 | few | TRBV15 | CATSSGTAGSGANVLTF | TGTGCCACCAGCAGCGGGACTGCCGGCTCTGGGGCCAACGTCCTGACTTTC
. | TRBJ1-2 | . | TRBV28 | CASSPRLKGYTF | TGTGCCAGCAGTCCCCGATTGAAGGGCTACACCTTC
. | TRBJ2-5 | many | TRBV11-3 | CASSLRGETQYF | TGTGCCAGCAGCCTCCGCGGAGAGACCCAGTACTTC
. | TRBJ2-7 | . | TRBV29-1 | CSVEDRPYEQYF | TGCAGCGTTGAGGACAGACCTTACGAGCAGTACTTC
. | TRBJ2-4 | few | TRBV3-1 | CASSQLKNIQYF | TGTGCCAGCAGCCAGCTAAAAAACATTCAGTACTTC
. | TRBJ2-7 | . | TRBV11-3 | CASGQGNYEQYF | TGTGCCAGCGGGCAGGGGAACTACGAGCAGTACTTC
. | TRBJ1-1 | few | TRBV18 | CASSPYPGASNTEAFF | TGTGCCAGCTCACCGTACCCAGGGGCTTCAAACACTGAAGCTTTCTTT
. | TRBJ2-1 | . | TRBV7-9 | CASSLSSGAQFF | TGTGCCAGCAGCTTATCCTCCGGAGCGCAGTTCTTC
TRBD1 | TRBJ1-2 | few | TRBV28 | CASRQTGIDYGYTF | TGTGCCAGCAGGCAGACAGGGATTGACTATGGCTACACCTTC